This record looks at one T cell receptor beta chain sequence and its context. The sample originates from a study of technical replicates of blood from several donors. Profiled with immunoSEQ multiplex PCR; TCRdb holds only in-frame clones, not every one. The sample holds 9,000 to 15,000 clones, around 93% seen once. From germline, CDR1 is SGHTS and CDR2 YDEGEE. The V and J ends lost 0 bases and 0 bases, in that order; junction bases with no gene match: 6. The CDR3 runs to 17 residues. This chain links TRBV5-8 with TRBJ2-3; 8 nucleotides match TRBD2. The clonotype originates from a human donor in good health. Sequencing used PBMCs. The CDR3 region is CASSLALSGTSTDTQYF. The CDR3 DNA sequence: TGTGCCAGCAGCTTGGCTCTTAGCGGGACGAGCACAGATACGCAGTATTTT.